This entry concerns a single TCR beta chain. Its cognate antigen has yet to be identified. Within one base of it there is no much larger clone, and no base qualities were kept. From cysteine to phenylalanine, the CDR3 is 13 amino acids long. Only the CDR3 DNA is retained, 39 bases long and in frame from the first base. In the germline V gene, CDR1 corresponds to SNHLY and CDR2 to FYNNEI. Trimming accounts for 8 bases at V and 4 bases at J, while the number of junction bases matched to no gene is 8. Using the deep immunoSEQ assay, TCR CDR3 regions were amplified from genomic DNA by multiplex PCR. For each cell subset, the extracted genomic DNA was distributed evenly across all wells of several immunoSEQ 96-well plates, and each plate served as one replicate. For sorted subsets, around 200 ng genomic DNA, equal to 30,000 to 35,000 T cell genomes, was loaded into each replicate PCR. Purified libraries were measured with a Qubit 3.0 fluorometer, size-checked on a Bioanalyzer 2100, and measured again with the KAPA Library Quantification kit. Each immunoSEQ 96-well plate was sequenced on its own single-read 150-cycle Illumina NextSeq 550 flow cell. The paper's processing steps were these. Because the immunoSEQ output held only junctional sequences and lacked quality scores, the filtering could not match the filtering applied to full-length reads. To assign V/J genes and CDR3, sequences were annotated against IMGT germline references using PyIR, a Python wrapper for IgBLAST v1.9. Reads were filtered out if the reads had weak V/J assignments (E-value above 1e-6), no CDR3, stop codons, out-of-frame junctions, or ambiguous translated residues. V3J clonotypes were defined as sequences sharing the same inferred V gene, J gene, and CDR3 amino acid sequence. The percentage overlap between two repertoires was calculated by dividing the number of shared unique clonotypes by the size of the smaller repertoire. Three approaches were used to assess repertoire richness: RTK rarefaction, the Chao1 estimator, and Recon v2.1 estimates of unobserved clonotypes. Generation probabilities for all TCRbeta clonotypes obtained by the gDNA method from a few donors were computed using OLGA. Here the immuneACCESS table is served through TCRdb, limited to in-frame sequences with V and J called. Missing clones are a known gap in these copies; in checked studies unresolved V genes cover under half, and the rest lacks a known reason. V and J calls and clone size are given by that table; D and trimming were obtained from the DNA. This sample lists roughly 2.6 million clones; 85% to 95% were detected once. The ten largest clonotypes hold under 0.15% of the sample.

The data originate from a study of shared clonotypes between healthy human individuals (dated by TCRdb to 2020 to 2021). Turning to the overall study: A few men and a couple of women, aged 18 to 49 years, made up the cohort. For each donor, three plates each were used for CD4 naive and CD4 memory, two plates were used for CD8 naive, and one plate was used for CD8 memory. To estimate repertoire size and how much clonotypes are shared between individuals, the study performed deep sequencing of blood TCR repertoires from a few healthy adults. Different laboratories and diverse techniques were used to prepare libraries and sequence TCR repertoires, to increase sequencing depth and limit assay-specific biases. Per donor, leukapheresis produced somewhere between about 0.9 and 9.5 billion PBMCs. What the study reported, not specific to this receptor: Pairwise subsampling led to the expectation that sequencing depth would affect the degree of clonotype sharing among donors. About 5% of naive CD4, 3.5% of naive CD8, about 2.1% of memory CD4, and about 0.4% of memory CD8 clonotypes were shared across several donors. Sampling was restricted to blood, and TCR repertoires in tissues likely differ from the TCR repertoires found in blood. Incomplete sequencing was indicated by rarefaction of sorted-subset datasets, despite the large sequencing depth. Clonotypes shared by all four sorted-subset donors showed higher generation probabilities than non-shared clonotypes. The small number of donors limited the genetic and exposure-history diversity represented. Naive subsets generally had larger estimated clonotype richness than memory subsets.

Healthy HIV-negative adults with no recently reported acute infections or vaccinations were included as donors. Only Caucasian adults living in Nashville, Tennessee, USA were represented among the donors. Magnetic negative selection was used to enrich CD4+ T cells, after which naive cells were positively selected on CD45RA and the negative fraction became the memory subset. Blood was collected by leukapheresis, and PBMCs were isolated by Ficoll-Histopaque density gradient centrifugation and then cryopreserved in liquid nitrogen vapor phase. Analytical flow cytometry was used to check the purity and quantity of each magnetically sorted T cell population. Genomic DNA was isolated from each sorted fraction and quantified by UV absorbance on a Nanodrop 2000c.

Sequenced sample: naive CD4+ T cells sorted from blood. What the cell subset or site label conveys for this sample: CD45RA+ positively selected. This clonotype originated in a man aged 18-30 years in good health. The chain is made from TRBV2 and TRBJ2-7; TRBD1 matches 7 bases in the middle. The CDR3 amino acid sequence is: CASGLDRIYEQYF. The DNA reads TGTGCCAGCGGGTTGGACAGGATTTACGAGCAGTACTTC.